This T cell receptor (beta chain) originates from a study of CD8 T cells in Susac syndrome. Reverse transcription of about 0.5 to 1 ug RNA used random hexamers. The method of amplification for TCR beta CDR3 was immunoSEQ multiplex PCR, covering 54 Vbeta and 13 Jbeta. TCRdb passed the immunoSEQ multiplex PCR reads through MiXCR, listing each CDR3 protein once. The repertoire includes some 180,000 distinct CDR3 sequences, about 95% of them detected once, and 0.1% sits in the top ten. CDR1 and CDR2 from the germline V gene are LGHDT and YNNKEL (reference sequence). With 5 bases clipped from V and 1 base from J, the junction kept 9 bases outside the gene matches. CDR3 length equals 16 residues.

This clonotype was sampled from a human donor in good health. Sequencing was done on a sample of CD4+ T cells from PBMCs. The chain has TRBV3-1 and TRBJ2-3, with 7 bases identical to TRBD2. CDR3 in amino acids: CASSAKAGIRTDTQYF. The CDR3, as DNA: TGTGCCAGCAGCGCAAAAGCGGGGATCCGCACAGATACGCAGTATTTT.